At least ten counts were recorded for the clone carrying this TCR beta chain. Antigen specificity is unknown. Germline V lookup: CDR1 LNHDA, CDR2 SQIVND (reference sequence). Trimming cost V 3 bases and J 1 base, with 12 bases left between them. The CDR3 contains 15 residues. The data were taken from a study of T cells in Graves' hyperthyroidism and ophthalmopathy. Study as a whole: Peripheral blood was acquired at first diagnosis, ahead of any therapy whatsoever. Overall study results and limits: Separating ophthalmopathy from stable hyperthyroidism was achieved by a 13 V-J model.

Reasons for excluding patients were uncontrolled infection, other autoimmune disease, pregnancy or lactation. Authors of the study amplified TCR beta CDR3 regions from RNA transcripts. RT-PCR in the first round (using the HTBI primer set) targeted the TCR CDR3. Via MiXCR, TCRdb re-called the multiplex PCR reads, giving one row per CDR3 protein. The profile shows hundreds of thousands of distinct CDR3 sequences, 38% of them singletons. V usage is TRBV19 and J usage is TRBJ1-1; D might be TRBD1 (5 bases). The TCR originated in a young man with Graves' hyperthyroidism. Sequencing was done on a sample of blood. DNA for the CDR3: TGTGCCAGTAGTATGGGACCGAGCGGGAACACTGAAGCTTTCTTT. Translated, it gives CASSMGPSGNTEAFF.